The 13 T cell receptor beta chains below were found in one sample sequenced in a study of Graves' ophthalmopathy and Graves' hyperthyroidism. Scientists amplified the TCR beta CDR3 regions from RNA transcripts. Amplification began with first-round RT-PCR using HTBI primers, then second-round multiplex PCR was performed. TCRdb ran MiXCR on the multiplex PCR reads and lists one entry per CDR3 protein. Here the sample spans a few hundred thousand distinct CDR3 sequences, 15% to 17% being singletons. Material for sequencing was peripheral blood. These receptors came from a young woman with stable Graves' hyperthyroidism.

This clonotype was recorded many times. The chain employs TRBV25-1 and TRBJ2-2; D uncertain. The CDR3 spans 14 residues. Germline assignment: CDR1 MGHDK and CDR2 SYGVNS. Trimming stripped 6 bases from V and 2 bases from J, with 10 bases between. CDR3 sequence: CASRIGTNTGELFF. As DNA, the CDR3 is TGTGCCAGCAGGATCGGCACCAACACCGGGGAGCTGTTTTTT.

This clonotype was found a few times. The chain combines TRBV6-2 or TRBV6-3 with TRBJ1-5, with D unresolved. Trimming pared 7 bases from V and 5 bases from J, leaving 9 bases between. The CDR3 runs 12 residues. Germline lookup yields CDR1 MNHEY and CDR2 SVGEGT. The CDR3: CASMERDQPQHF. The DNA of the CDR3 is TGTGCCAGCATGGAGAGGGATCAGCCCCAGCATTTT.

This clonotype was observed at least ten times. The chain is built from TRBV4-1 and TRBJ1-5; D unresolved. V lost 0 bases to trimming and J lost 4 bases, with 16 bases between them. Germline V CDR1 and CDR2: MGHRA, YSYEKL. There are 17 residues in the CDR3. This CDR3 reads CASSQDNSFIANQPQHF. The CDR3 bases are TGCGCCAGCAGCCAAGATAATTCCTTTATAGCAAATCAGCCCCAGCATTTT.

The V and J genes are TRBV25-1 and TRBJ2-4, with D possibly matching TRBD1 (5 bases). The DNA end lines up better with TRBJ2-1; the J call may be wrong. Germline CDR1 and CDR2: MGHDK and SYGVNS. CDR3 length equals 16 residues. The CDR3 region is CASSDPLGLTYNEQFF. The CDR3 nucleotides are TGTGCCAGCAGTGATCCTTTGGGGCTAACCTACAATGAGCAGTTCTTC.

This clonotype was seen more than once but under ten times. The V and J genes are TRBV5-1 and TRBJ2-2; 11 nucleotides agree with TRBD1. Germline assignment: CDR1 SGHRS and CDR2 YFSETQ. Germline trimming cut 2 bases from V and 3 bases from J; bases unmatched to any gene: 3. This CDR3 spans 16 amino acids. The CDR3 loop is CASSFGQGADTGELFF. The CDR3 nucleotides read TGCGCCAGCAGCTTTGGACAGGGGGCGGACACCGGGGAGCTGTTTTTT.

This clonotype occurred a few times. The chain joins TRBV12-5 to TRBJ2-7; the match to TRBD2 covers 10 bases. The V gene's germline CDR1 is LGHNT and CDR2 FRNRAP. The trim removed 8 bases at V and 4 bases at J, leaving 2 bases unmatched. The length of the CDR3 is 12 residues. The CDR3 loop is CASMGLAYEQYF. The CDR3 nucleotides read TGTGCTAGTATGGGACTAGCGTACGAGCAGTACTTC.

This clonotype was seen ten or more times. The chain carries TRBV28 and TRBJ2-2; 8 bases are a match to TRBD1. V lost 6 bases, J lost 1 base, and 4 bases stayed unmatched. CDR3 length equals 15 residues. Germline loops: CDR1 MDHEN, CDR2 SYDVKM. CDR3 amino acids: CASRTGGLNTGELFF. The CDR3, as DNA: TGTGCCAGCAGAACAGGGGGGCTGAACACCGGGGAGCTGTTTTTT. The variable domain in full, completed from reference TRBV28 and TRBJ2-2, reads DVKVTQSSRYLVKRTGEKVFLECVQDMDHENMFWYRQDPGLGLRLIYFSYDVKMKEKGDIPEGYSVSREKKERFSLILESASTNQTSMYLCASRTGGLNTGELFFGEGSRLTVL.

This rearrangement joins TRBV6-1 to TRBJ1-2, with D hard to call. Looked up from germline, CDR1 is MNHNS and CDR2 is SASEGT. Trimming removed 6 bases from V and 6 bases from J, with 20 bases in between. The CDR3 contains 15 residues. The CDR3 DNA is TGTGCCAGCAGGCGCATTACAACTAAAGGAGATGGCTACACCTTC. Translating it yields CASRRITTKGDGYTF.

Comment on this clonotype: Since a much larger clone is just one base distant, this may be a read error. CDR3: CASSLAFRTGHAQQYF. CDR3 in DNA: TGTGCCAGCAGCCTAGCCTTCCGGACAGGTCATGCGCAGCAGTACTTC. The chain employs TRBV11-1 and TRBJ2-7; 7 bases align to TRBD1. The CDR3 runs 16 residues. Per germline, CDR1 SGHAT and CDR2 FQDESV (reference sequence).

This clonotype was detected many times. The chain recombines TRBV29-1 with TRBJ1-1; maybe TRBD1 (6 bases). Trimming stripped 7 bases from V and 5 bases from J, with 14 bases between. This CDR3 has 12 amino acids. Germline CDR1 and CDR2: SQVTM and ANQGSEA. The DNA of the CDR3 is TGCAGCGCTAGGACAGCGGGGACTGAAGCTTTCTTT. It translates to CSARTAGTEAFF.

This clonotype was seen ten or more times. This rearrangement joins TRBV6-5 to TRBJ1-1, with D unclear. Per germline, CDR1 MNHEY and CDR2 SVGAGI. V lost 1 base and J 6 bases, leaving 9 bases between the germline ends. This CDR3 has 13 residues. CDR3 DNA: TGTGCCAGCAGTTACTTTCGAGGCGCTGAAGCTTTCTTT. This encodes CASSYFRGAEAFF.

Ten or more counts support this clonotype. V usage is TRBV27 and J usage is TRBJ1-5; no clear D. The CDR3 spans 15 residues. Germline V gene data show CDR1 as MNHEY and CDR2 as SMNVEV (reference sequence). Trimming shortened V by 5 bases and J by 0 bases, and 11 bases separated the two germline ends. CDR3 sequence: CASSPRFGSNQPQHF. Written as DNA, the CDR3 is TGTGCCAGCAGTCCCCGGTTCGGTAGCAATCAGCCCCAGCATTTT.

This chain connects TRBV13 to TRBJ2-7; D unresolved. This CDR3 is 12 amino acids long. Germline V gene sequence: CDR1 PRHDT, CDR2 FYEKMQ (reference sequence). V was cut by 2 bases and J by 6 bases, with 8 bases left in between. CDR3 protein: CASSLIEREQYF. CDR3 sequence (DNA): TGTGCCAGCAGCTTAATTGAGCGCGAGCAGTACTTC. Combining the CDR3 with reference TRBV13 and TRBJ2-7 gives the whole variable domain AAGVIQSPRHLIKEKRETATLKCYPIPRHDTVYWYQQGPGQDPQFLISFYEKMQSDKGSIPDRFSAQQFSDYHSELNMSSLELGDSALYFCASSLIEREQYFGPGTRLTVT.